This T cell receptor beta chain comes out of a study of low-dose radiotherapy and immunotherapy resistance in tumors. Time point reported: after trial treatment. Treatment here: LDRT plus nivolumab, ipilimumab, low-dose cyclophosphamide and aspirin (RACIN trial). Per germline, CDR1 GTSNPN and CDR2 SVGIG (reference sequence). Between the trimmed V and J ends, which lost 1 base and 4 bases, there was a span of 7 bases. There are 13 residues in the CDR3. Alpha- and beta-chain coverage of first-strand cDNA came from TRAV- and TRBV-specific primers. Both a constant-region primer and a V-primer adapter served to amplify TCRs across 15 to 25 PCR cycles. TCRdb re-analysed the reads in MiXCR, keeping a single row per CDR3 protein. In the table there are 30,000 to 40,000 distinct CDR3 sequences, 20% of which are singletons. This clonotype was counted at least ten times.

This specimen was PBMCs, taken after low-dose radiotherapy plus immunotherapy. This clonotype was obtained from a female donor with ovarian cancer. The rearrangement uses TRBV30 and TRBJ1-4, with no clear D. DNA for the CDR3: TGTGCCTGGAGTGGACTTCTTAATGAAAAACTGTTTTTT. It is translated as CAWSGLLNEKLFF.